This T cell receptor beta chain appears in the sequencing data of a study of human T cells and chemical hapten exposure. The study, taken as a whole, reports: Compared to controls, expanded TCRs made significantly more large clusters of similar CDR3s.

Trimming took off 7 bases at V and 5 bases at J, with 18 bases between the two ends. The germline gives CDR1 MNHEY, CDR2 SVGAGI. The CDR3 contains 15 residues. This clonotype has more than one count but fewer than ten. The antigen remains undetermined. Described time point: pre-sensitization, week 0. Treatment described: therapeutic diphenylcyclopropenone sensitization with weekly scalp DPC. Those who donated were patients with alopecia, 18 to 70 years of age, and suitable for DPC. TCRdb reanalysed the RACE reads using MiXCR and keeps one entry per CDR3 protein. The data show approximately 320,000 distinct CDR3 sequences, 5.5% seen once.

Sequencing used whole blood, obtained in connection with sensitization to the hapten diphenylcyclopropenone (DPC). The V call is TRBV6-5, the J call TRBJ1-3; D perhaps matches TRBD1 (6 bases). This receptor was identified in a woman between 18 and 29 years old with alopecia areata. Some clones in this sample may be carry-over from other donors' samples. The CDR3 loop reads CASIATGGNRNTIYF. CDR3 coding DNA: TGTGCCAGCATAGCGACAGGCGGAAATAGAAACACCATATATTTT.